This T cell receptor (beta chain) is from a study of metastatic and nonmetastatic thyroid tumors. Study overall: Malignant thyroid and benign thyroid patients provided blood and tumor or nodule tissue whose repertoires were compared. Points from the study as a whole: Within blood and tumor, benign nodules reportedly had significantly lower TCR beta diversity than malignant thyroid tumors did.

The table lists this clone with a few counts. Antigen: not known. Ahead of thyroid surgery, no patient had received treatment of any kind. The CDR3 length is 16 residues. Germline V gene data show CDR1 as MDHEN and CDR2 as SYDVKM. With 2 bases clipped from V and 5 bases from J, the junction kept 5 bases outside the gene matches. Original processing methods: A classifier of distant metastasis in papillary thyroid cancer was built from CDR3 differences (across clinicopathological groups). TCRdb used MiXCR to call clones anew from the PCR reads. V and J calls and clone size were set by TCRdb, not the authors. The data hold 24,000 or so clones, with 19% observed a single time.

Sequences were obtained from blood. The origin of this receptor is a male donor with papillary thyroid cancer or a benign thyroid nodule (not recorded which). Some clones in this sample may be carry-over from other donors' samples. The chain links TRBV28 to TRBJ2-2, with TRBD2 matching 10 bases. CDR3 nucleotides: TGTGCCAGCAGTTTACCCCTAGCGGGGGATACCGGGGAGCTGTTTTTT. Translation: CASSLPLAGDTGELFF.